What follows is one TCR beta chain and its context. Antigen unknown. The data stem from a study of shared clonotypes between healthy human individuals. Findings of the study overall: Having only a few donors restricted how much genetic and exposure-history diversity was captured.

Sequencing used immunoSEQ multiplex PCR; TCRdb keeps in-frame clones, though not all of them. The sample consists of 950,000 to 1,300,000 clones, 65% to 75% of them appearing once. Per the germline V gene, CDR1 is MNHEY and CDR2 is SVGAGI. The CDR3 is made up of 12 amino acids. The J gene is TRBJ2-5, the V gene TRBV6-5, with 8 bases fitting TRBD1. The closer fit of TRBJ2-7 to the DNA end suggests the J call may be wrong. What was sequenced was memory CD4+ T cells sorted from blood. Subset: CD45RA-negative fraction. This clonotype was sampled from a man between 18 and 29 years old in good health. CDR3 loop: CASTGQGYEQYF. DNA for the CDR3: TGTGCCAGCACCGGACAGGGCTACGAGCAGTACTTC.